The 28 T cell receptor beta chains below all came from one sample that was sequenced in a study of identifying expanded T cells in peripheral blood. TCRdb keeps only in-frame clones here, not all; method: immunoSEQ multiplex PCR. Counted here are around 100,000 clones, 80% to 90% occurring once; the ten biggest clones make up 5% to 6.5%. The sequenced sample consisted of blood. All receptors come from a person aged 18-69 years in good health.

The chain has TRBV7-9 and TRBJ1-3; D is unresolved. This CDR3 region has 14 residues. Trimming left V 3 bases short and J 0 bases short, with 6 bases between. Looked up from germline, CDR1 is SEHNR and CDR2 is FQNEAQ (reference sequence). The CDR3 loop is CASSFSISGNTIYF. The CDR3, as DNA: TGTGCCAGCAGCTTTTCGATCTCTGGAAACACCATATATTTT.

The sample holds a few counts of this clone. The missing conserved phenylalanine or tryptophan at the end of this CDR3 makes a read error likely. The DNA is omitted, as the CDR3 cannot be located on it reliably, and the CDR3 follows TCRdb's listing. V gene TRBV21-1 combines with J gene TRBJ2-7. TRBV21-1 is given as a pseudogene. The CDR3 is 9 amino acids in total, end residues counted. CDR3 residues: CASSKNEGN.

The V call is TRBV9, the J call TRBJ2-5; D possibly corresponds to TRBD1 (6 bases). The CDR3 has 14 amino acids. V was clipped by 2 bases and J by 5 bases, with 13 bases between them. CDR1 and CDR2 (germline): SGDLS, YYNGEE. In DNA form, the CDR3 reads TGTGCCAGCAGCGTGGCACAGGGCTGGGAGACCCAGTACTTC. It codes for CASSVAQGWETQYF.

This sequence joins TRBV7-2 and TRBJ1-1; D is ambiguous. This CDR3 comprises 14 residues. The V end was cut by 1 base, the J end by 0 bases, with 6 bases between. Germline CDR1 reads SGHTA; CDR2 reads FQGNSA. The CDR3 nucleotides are TGTGCCAGCAGCTTAGACCCGGTGAACACTGAAGCTTTCTTT. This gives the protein CASSLDPVNTEAFF.

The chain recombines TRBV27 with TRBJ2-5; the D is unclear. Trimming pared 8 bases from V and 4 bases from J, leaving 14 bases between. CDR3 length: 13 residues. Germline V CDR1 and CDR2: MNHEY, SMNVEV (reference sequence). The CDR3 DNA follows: TGTGCCAGCCGCTCTGGGTGGGGAGAGACCCAGTACTTC. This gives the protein CASRSGWGETQYF.

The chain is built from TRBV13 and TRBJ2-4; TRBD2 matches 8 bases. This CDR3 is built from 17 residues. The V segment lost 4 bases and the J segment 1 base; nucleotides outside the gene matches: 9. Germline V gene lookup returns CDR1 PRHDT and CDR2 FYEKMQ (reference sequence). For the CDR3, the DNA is TGTGCCAGCAGCTCAAGCGGGGGCAGTATTGCCAAAAACATTCAGTACTTC. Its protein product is CASSSSGGSIAKNIQYF.

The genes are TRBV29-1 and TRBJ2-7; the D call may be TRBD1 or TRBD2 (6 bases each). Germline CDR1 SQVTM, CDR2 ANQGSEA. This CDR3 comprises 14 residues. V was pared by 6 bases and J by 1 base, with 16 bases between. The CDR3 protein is CSVSSRGRSYEQYF. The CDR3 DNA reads TGCAGCGTCTCGAGCCGGGGGCGGTCCTACGAGCAGTACTTC.

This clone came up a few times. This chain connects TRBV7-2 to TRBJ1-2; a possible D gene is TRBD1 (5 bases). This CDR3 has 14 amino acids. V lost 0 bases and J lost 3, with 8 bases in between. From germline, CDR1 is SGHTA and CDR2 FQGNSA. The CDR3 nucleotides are TGTGCCAGCAGCTTAGCGCAGGGCCACTATGGCTACACCTTC. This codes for CASSLAQGHYGYTF.

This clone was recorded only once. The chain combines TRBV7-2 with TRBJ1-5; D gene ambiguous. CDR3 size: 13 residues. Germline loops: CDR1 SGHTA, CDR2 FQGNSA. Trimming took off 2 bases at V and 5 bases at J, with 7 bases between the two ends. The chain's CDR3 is CASSLLADQPQHF. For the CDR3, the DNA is TGTGCCAGCAGCTTACTAGCCGATCAGCCCCAGCATTTT. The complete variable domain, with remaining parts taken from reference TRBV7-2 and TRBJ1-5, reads GAGVSQSPSNKVTEKGKDVELRCDPISGHTALYWYRQSLGQGLEFLIYFQGNSAPDKSGLPSDRFSAERTGGSVSTLTIQRTQQEDSAVYLCASSLLADQPQHFGDGTRLSIL.

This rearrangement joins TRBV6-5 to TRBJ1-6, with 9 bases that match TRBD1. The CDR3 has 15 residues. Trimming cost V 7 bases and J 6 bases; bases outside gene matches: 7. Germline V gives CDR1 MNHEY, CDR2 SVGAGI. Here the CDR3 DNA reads TGTGCCAGCACCTTAACAGGGGGCGGTAATTCACCCCTCCACTTT. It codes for CASTLTGGGNSPLHF.

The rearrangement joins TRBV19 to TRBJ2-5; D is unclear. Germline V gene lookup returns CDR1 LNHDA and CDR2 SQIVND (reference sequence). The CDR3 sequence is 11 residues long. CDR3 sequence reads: CVCSDWETQYF. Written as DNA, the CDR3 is TGTGTCTGTAGTGACTGGGAGACCCAGTACTTC.

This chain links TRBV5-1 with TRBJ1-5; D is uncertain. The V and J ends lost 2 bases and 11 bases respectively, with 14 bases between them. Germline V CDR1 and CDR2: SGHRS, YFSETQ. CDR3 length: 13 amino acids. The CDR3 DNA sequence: TGCGCCAGCAGCTTCGCGCCGTCCGGGTCCCAGCATTTT. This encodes CASSFAPSGSQHF.

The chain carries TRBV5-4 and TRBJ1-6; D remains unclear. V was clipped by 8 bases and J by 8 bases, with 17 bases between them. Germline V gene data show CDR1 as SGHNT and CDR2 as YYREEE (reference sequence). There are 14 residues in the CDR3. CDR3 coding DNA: TGTGCCAGTTCTTTTTCGGGTACCTATTCACCCCTCCACTTT. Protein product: CASSFSGTYSPLHF.

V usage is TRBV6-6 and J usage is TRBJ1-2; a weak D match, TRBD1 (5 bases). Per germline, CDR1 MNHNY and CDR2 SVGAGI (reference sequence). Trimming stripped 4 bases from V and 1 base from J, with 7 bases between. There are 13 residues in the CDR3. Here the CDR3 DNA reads TGTGCCAGCAGTTCGACAGATAACTATGGCTACACCTTC. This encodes CASSSTDNYGYTF.

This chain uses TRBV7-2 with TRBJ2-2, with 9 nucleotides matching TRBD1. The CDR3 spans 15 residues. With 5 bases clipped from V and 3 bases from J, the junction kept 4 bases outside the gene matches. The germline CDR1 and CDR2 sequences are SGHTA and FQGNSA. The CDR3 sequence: CASSPRTGDTGELFF. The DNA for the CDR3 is TGTGCCAGCAGCCCGCGGACAGGGGACACCGGGGAGCTGTTTTTT.

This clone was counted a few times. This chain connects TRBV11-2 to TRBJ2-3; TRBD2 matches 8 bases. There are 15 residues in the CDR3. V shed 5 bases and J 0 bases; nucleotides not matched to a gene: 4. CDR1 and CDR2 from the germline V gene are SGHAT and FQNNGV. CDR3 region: CASSGERGSTDTQYF. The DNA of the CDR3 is TGTGCCAGCAGCGGGGAGCGGGGGAGCACAGATACGCAGTATTTT.

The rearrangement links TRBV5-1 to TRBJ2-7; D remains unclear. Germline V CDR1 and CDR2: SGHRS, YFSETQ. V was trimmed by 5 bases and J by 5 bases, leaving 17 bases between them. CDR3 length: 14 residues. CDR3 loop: CASRLDQGGNEQYF. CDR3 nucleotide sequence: TGCGCCAGCAGACTGGACCAAGGTGGCAACGAGCAGTACTTC.

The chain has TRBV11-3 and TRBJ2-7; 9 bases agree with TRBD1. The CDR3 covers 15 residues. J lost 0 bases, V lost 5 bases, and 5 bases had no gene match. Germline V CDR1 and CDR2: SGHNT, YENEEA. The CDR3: CASSPGTGNSYEQYF. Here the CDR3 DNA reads TGTGCCAGCAGCCCCGGGACAGGGAACTCCTACGAGCAGTACTTC.

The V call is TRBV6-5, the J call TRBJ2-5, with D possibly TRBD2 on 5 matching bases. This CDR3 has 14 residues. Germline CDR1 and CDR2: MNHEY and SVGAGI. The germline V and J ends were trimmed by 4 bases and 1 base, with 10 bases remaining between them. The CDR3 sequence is CASSSRGGQETQYF. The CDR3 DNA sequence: TGTGCCAGCAGTTCCCGCGGAGGCCAAGAGACCCAGTACTTC.

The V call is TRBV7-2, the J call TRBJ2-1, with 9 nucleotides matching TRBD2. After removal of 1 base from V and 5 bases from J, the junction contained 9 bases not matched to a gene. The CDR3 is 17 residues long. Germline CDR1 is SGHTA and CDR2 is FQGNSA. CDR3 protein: CASSLEAWLAGHNEQFF. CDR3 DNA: TGTGCCAGCAGCTTAGAGGCGTGGCTAGCGGGGCACAATGAGCAGTTCTTC.

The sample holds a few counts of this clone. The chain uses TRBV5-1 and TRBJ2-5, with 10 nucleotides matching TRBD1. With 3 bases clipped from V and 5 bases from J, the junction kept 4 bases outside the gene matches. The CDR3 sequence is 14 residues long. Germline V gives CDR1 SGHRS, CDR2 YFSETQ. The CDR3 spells CASSSGQGLETQYF. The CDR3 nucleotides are TGCGCCAGCAGCTCGGGACAGGGGTTGGAGACCCAGTACTTC. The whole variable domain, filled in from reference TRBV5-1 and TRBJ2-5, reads KAGVTQTPRYLIKTRGQQVTLSCSPISGHRSVSWYQQTPGQGLQFLFEYFSETQRNKGNFPGRFSGRQFSNSRSEMNVSTLELGDSALYLCASSSGQGLETQYFGPGTRLLVL.

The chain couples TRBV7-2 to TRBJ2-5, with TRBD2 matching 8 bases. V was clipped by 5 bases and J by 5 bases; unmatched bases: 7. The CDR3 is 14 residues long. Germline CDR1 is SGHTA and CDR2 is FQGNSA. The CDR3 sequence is CASSPFPGGETQYF. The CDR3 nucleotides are TGTGCCAGCAGCCCTTTTCCGGGAGGGGAGACCCAGTACTTC.

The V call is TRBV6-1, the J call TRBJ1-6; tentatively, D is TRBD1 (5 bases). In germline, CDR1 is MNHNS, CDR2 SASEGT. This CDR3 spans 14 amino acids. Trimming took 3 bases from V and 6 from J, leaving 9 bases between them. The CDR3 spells CASSDGASNSPLHF. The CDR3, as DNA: TGTGCCAGCAGTGACGGGGCAAGTAATTCACCCCTCCACTTT.

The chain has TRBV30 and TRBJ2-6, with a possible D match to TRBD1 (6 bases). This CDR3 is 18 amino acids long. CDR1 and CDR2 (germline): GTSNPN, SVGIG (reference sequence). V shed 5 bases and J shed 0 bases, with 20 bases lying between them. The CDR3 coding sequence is TGTGCCTGGGGTACGGACAGTTTCTTCAGCTCTGGGGCCAACGTCCTGACTTTC. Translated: CAWGTDSFFSSGANVLTF.

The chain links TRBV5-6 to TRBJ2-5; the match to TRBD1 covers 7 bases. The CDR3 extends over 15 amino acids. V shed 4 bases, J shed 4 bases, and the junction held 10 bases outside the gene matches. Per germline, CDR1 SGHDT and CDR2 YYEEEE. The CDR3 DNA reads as TGTGCCAGCAGCCTGAGGGGGCACGGGCGAGAGACCCAGTACTTC. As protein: CASSLRGHGRETQYF.

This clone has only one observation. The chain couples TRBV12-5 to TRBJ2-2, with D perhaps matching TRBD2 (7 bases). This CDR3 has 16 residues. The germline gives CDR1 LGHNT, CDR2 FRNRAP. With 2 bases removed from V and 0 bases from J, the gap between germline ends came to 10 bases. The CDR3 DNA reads TGTGCTAGTGGTTTGCGGGGGGCCTCGAACACCGGGGAGCTGTTTTTT. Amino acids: CASGLRGASNTGELFF.

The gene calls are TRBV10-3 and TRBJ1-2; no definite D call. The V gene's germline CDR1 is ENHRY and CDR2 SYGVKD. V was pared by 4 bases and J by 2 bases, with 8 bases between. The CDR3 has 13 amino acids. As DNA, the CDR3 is TGTGCCATCAGTGGGGAGGGAAACTATGGCTACACCTTC. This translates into CAISGEGNYGYTF.

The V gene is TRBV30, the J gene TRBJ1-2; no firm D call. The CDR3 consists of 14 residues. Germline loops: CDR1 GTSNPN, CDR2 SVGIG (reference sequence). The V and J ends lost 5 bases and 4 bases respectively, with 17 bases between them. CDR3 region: CAWHSHRTSYGYTF. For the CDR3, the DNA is TGTGCCTGGCACTCTCATCGGACGAGCTATGGCTACACCTTC. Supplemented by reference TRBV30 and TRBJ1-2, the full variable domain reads SQTIHQWPATLVQPVGSPLSLECTVEGTSNPNLYWYRQAAGRGLQLLFYSVGIGQISSEVPQNLSASRPQDRQFILSSKKLLLSDSGFYLCAWHSHRTSYGYTFGSGTRLTVV.